Only a few counts were recorded for the clone carrying this T cell receptor (beta chain). The antigen is not known. This sample is drawn from a study of CD8+ T cells in alopecia areata. Study results and caveats: Higher clonality than in normal scalp was seen in lesional scalp, especially alopecia totalis/universalis.

Trimming pared 0 bases from V and 5 bases from J, leaving 11 bases between. CDR3 length equals 13 residues. CDR1 is GTSNPN, CDR2 SVGIG, per germline (reference sequence). Sequencing used cDNA as its template, made by extracting RNA and reverse transcribing it. Libraries were prepared by immunoSEQ multiplex PCR; TCRdb keeps only in-frame clonotypes and omits some of them. The table has about 98,000 clones, roughly 47% seen once. This chain links TRBV30 with TRBJ2-7; D gene ambiguous. The sample consisted of CD4+ T cells sorted from blood. This TCR was recovered from a human donor with alopecia areata. The CDR3 bases are TGTGCCTGGAGTGTAGGGTCCGCCAACGAGCAGTACTTC. It specifies CAWSVGSANEQYF.